The 3 T cell receptor beta chains in this list originate from one sample, sequenced in a study of cytomegalovirus exposure and HLA in healthy donors. PCR used 60 Vbeta primers and 13 Jbeta primers. Clones were sequenced by immunoSEQ multiplex PCR, and TCRdb holds only the in-frame ones, with some missing. The sample consists of 200,000 or so clones, about 83% of them appearing once. Sequenced input: PBMCs. Receptors originate from a human donor in good health.

The chain carries TRBV27 and TRBJ2-7, with 8 bases matching TRBD2. The V gene's germline CDR1 is MNHEY and CDR2 SMNVEV (reference sequence). Trimming at V came to 2 bases and at J to 10 bases, leaving 7 bases not matched to a gene. CDR3 length: 13 residues. The CDR3 bases are TGTGCCAGCAGTTTAAAAGCGGGAGTAAGACAGTACTTC. It is translated as CASSLKAGVRQYF.

The chain is built from TRBV30 and TRBJ1-6; 9 nucleotides line up with TRBD1. Germline V CDR1 and CDR2: GTSNPN, SVGIG (reference sequence). The CDR3 contains 16 residues. Trimming removed 4 bases from V and 10 bases from J; junction bases left unmatched: 14. CDR3 amino acids: CAWKAHGTGSLSPLHF. The CDR3, as DNA: TGTGCCTGGAAAGCTCACGGGACAGGGAGTCTCTCACCCCTCCACTTT.

This chain connects TRBV4-1 to TRBJ1-5, with a possible D match to TRBD1 (5 bases). The CDR3 length is 16 residues. Germline V gene sequence: CDR1 MGHRA, CDR2 YSYEKL. Trimming stripped 1 base from V and 2 bases from J, with 12 bases between. CDR3 loop: CASSQVLVRGNQPQHF. CDR3 DNA sequence: TGCGCCAGCAGCCAAGTTCTCGTCAGGGGCAATCAGCCCCAGCATTTT.